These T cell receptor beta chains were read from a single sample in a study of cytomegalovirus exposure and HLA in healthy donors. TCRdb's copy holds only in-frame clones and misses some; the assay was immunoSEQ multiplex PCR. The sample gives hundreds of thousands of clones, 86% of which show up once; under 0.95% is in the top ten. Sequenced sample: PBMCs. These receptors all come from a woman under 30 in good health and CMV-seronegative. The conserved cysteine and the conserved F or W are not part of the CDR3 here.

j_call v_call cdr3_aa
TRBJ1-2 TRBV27 AIQIPNYGYT
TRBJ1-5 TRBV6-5 ASRINRDSPQH
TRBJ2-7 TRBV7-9 ASSLKGGRAAEQY
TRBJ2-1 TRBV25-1 ASSGLAGVYNEQF
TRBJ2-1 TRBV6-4 ASSPFSAGGYNEQF
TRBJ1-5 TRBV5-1 ASSPGTGFNQPQH
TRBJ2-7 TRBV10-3 AISGDSEQY
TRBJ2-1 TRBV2 ASSEGRGRSSYNEQF
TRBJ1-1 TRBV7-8 ASSSRQGTGAF
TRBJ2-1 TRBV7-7 ASSSGLAGPNEQF
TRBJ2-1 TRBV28 ASSSGTPLEDEQF
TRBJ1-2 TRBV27 ASSLSRGGHGYT
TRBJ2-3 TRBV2 ASTLGLVGTDTQY
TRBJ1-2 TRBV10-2 ASSPDTGAGYGYT
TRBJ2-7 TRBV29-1 SVIGTSGAEYEQY
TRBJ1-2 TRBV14 ASSPQGQGLYGYT
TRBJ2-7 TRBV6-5 ASSYTSGSSEQY
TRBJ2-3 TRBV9 ASSVAGSTTDTQY
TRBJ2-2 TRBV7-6 ASSPFSGGKDGELF
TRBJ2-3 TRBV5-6 ASSSNTDTQY
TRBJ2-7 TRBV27 ASSSGGTSGLYEQY
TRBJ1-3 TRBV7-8 ASSSGMGTGNTIY
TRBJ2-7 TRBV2 ASKRASSQGQY
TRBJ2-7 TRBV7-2 ASSQGVAGTYEQY
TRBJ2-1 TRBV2 ASSARTSSYNEQF
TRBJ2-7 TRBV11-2 ASSLRLSGGRGKSYEQY
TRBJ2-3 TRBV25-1 ASSERASGKHTDTQY
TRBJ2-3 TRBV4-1 ASSQDTPPSGRTDTQY
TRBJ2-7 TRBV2 ASDEQGPLYEQY
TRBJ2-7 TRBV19 ASIGETYEQY
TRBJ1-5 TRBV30 AWSLKGAVYSNQPQH
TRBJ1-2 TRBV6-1 ASSEARSYT
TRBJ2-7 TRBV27 ASSLIGNPYEQY
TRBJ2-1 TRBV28 ASSSTTEQF
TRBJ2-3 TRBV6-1 ASSEEYRGRVDTQY
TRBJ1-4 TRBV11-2 ASSVGEGTNEKLF
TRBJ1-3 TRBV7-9 ASSLNLYGYGNTIY
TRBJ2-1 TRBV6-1 ASSERERGPRNEQF
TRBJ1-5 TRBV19 ASRGGTVNQPQH
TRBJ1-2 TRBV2 ASRNQGTLWGGYT
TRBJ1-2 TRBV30 AWSVPQGADYGYT
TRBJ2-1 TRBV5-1 ASSIDGNEQF
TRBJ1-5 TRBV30 AWSPGTGNQPQH
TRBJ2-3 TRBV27 ASSLASGATDTQY
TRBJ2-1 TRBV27 ASSHGTSGQGLF
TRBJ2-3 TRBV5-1 ASSVLAGGGTDTQY
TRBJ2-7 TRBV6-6 ASSPIPGSYEQY
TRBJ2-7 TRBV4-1 ASSQEQGTYEQY
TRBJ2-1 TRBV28 ASSVGTSGIDNEQF
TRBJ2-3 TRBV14 ASSPLTGGSDTQY
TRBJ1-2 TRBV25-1 ASSKRGQGFGYT
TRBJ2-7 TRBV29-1 SVEAGTGSYEQY
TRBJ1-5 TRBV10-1 ASNCTGTGGGKPQH
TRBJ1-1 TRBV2 ASSASMNTEAF
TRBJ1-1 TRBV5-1 ASSPGGSNVLNTEAF
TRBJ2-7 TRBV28 ASSRTGGYYEQY
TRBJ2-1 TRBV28 ASSLSQLAGRTYNEQF